This is a list of T cell receptor beta chains from one sample in a study of vaccination and CD4 T cells after COVID-19. No antigen is known for these receptors. TCRdb reanalysed the PCR reads using MiXCR and keeps one entry per CDR3 protein. This sample has roughly 20,000 distinct CDR3 sequences; around 43% occur once, and the top ten carry under 5%. The sample here was CD4+ T cells from blood, cultured in vitro, taken before SARS-CoV-2 vaccination. The receptor set was obtained from a human donor who had recovered from COVID-19. The CDR3 runs from the conserved cysteine through the conserved F or W. A D gene is named only where the DNA matches it firmly. Part of the rows lack a size; the others show once, few, many or a class for expanded clones.

v_call: TRBV7-9
clone_size: -
cdr3_length: 13
j_call: TRBJ2-3
d_call: -
cdr3_nt: TGTGCCAGCAGCTTATCCGTGGGAGATACGCAGTATTTT
cdr3_aa: CASSLSVGDTQYF

v_call: TRBV9
clone_size: -
cdr3_length: 12
j_call: TRBJ1-3
d_call: -
cdr3_nt: TGTGCCAGCAGCGTAACCGAGGACACCATATATTTT
cdr3_aa: CASSVTEDTIYF

v_call: TRBV6-1
clone_size: few
cdr3_length: 19
j_call: TRBJ2-7
d_call: -
cdr3_nt: TGTGCCAGCAGTGAAGCCCCTCCGTGGGGGCGGACTAGACCCGGCGAGCAGTACTTC
cdr3_aa: CASSEAPPWGRTRPGEQYF

v_call: TRBV7-9
clone_size: -
cdr3_length: 9
j_call: TRBJ1-1
d_call: -
cdr3_nt: TGTGCCAGCAGCCCAGGGGCTTTCTTT
cdr3_aa: CASSPGAFF

v_call: TRBV7-2
clone_size: few
cdr3_length: 13
j_call: TRBJ1-1
d_call: -
cdr3_nt: TGTGCCAGCAGCTTAGCGGGCCAGGGTCGGGCTTTCTTT
cdr3_aa: CASSLAGQGRAFF

v_call: TRBV6-2/TRBV6-3
clone_size: -
cdr3_length: 15
j_call: TRBJ1-5
d_call: -
cdr3_nt: TGTGCCAGCAGTTACTCGAAAAAAGCTGATCAGCCCCAGCATTTT
cdr3_aa: CASSYSKKADQPQHF

v_call: TRBV25-1
clone_size: few
cdr3_length: 15
j_call: TRBJ2-3
d_call: TRBD2
cdr3_nt: TGTGCCAGCAGTGACCGGGGGGGGCCGGGAGATACGCAGTATTTT
cdr3_aa: CASSDRGGPGDTQYF

v_call: TRBV7-9
clone_size: -
cdr3_length: 13
j_call: TRBJ1-1
d_call: TRBD1
cdr3_nt: TGTGCCAGCAGAAAAGGGACAGAGAGTGAAGCTTTCTTT
cdr3_aa: CASRKGTESEAFF

v_call: TRBV7-9
clone_size: -
cdr3_length: 17
j_call: TRBJ2-1
d_call: -
cdr3_nt: TGTGCCAGCAGCTTATCAATCCGGACATTGGGTGGCAATGAGCAGTTCTTC
cdr3_aa: CASSLSIRTLGGNEQFF

v_call: TRBV6-5
clone_size: -
cdr3_length: 16
j_call: TRBJ2-1
d_call: TRBD2
cdr3_nt: TGTGCCAGCAGTTACCTCCGGGGGGAGGGGCCAAATGAGCAGTTCTTC
cdr3_aa: CASSYLRGEGPNEQFF

v_call: TRBV20-1
clone_size: few
cdr3_length: 11
j_call: TRBJ1-1
d_call: TRBD1
cdr3_nt: TGCAGTGCTAGTTTCGGACAGGGGGCTTTCTTT
cdr3_aa: CSASFGQGAFF

v_call: TRBV7-2
clone_size: -
cdr3_length: 15
j_call: TRBJ2-7
d_call: -
cdr3_nt: TGTGCCAGCAGCTTGCAGGGGCAAAAATCCTACGAGCAGTACTTC
cdr3_aa: CASSLQGQKSYEQYF

v_call: TRBV19
clone_size: -
cdr3_length: 12
j_call: TRBJ2-3
d_call: -
cdr3_nt: TGTGCCAGTAGAATCTCCGGGGATACGCAGTATTTT
cdr3_aa: CASRISGDTQYF

v_call: TRBV20-1
clone_size: few
cdr3_length: 14
j_call: TRBJ2-4
d_call: TRBD1
cdr3_nt: TGCAGTGCCGCGAAGACAGGGCGGAAAAACATTCAGTACTTC
cdr3_aa: CSAAKTGRKNIQYF

v_call: TRBV7-2
clone_size: -
cdr3_length: 16
j_call: TRBJ1-2
d_call: TRBD1
cdr3_nt: TGTGCCAGCAGCGTAACACAGGGGGTCGGATACAATGGCTACACCTTC
cdr3_aa: CASSVTQGVGYNGYTF

v_call: TRBV6-1
clone_size: -
cdr3_length: 13
j_call: TRBJ2-4
d_call: -
cdr3_nt: TGTGCCAGCGCCCGGGACACCAAAAACATTCAGTACTTC
cdr3_aa: CASARDTKNIQYF

v_call: TRBV6-5
clone_size: -
cdr3_length: 15
j_call: TRBJ2-1
d_call: TRBD2
cdr3_nt: TGTGCCAGCAGTTACGGGACTAGCGGGAGAAATGAGCAGTTCTTC
cdr3_aa: CASSYGTSGRNEQFF

v_call: TRBV7-8
clone_size: -
cdr3_length: 16
j_call: TRBJ2-5
d_call: TRBD2
cdr3_nt: TGTGCCAGCAGCGTAGGACTAGCGGGAGAAGGAGAGACCCAGTACTTC
cdr3_aa: CASSVGLAGEGETQYF

v_call: TRBV6-2/TRBV6-3
clone_size: -
cdr3_length: 14
j_call: TRBJ1-6
d_call: -
cdr3_nt: TGTGCCAGCAGTTCCTCTGGACGCAATTCACCCCTCCACTTT
cdr3_aa: CASSSSGRNSPLHF

v_call: TRBV6-1
clone_size: few
cdr3_length: 14
j_call: TRBJ1-2
d_call: -
cdr3_nt: TGTGCCAGCAGTGAAGCGGGCACGGACTATGGCTACACCTTC
cdr3_aa: CASSEAGTDYGYTF

v_call: TRBV20-1
clone_size: -
cdr3_length: 15
j_call: TRBJ1-2
d_call: TRBD1
cdr3_nt: TGCAGTGCTAGACCCGAGGACAGGCGGGATTATGGCTACACCTTC
cdr3_aa: CSARPEDRRDYGYTF

v_call: TRBV20-1
clone_size: few
cdr3_length: 16
j_call: TRBJ2-1
d_call: -
cdr3_nt: TGCAGTGCCACTTTCCCTCTGAGGAGCTCCTACAATGAGCAGTTCTTC
cdr3_aa: CSATFPLRSSYNEQFF

v_call: TRBV7-9
clone_size: -
cdr3_length: 15
j_call: TRBJ2-1
d_call: -
cdr3_nt: TGTGCCAGCAGCTTAGCAAGCGCCTACTACAATGAGCAGTTCTTC
cdr3_aa: CASSLASAYYNEQFF

v_call: TRBV2
clone_size: -
cdr3_length: 14
j_call: TRBJ1-2
d_call: -
cdr3_nt: TGTGCCAGCAGTGAAAGGGCAGGGTCCTATGGCTACACCTTC
cdr3_aa: CASSERAGSYGYTF

v_call: TRBV7-2
clone_size: few
cdr3_length: 14
j_call: TRBJ1-6
d_call: TRBD1
cdr3_nt: TGTGCCAGCAGCGACAGGGTTGGGGGTTCACCCCTCCACTTT
cdr3_aa: CASSDRVGGSPLHF

v_call: TRBV20-1
clone_size: -
cdr3_length: 14
j_call: TRBJ2-3
d_call: -
cdr3_nt: TGCAGTGCTAGACCCGTCGCTACCACAGATACGCAGTATTTT
cdr3_aa: CSARPVATTDTQYF

v_call: TRBV2
clone_size: few
cdr3_length: 13
j_call: TRBJ1-6
d_call: -
cdr3_nt: TGTGCCAGCAGTCTCAGGGATAATTCACCCCTCCACTTT
cdr3_aa: CASSLRDNSPLHF